The T cell receptor (beta chain) under discussion was sequenced for a study of blood T cell repertoires in COVID-19. The table came from immunoSEQ multiplex PCR; TCRdb's copy has only in-frame clones and leaves some out. The sample shows under 300,000 clones, 75% to 90% of them seen only once. The specimen sequenced was peripheral blood. The source is a man aged 55 to 70 who had recovered from COVID-19.

The CDR3, as DNA: TGCAGCGTTGAAGCTAGCGGGGGGGCCCGAGAGACCCAGTACTTC. Amino acids: CSVEASGGARETQYF. The chain combines TRBV29-1 with TRBJ2-5, with 12 bases identical to TRBD2. V was pared by 1 base and J by 4 bases, with 4 bases of the junction left unmatched. The length of the CDR3 is 15 residues. The germline CDR1 and CDR2 sequences are SQVTM and ANQGSEA.